Each of the 28 T cell receptor beta chains below was sequenced from the same sample in a study of glioma-infiltrating T cells. Amplification of TCR alpha and beta CDR3 regions from RNA used iRepertoire nested multiplex PCR. TCRdb called the multiplex PCR reads again in MiXCR, with one record for every CDR3 protein. Seen here are tens of thousands of distinct CDR3 sequences, about 25% observed once, and the top ten hold about 6.6%. Sequences were obtained from glioma tissue, nonneoplastic brain tissue, or PBMCs (not recorded which). These TCRs come from a human donor with low-grade glioma or glioblastoma, undergoing nonglioma brain surgery, or in good health (not recorded which).

Turning to this clonotype: This may be a read error, as it is one base from a much larger clone. The missing conserved phenylalanine or tryptophan at the end of this CDR3 makes a read error likely. This sequence joins TRBV18 and TRBJ1-6; tentatively, D is TRBD1 (6 bases). The CDR3 consists of 15 residues. V lost 6 bases and J 7 bases, leaving 16 bases between the germline ends. From germline, CDR1 is KGHSH and CDR2 LQKENI. CDR3 region: CASSRTGMRNSPLHL. The CDR3 DNA follows: TGTGCCAGCTCGCGTACAGGGATGAGGAATTCACCCCTCCACCTT.

This clonotype was seen repeatedly, ten times or more. The rearrangement joins TRBV11-2 to TRBJ2-3, with no clear D. Trimming removed 6 bases from V and 2 bases from J, with 15 bases in between. The CDR3 has 15 residues. Looked up from germline, CDR1 is SGHAT and CDR2 is FQNNGV. The CDR3, as DNA: TGTGCCAGCAGACCTTATAACTCGCCCACAGATACGCAGTATTTT. Its protein product is CASRPYNSPTDTQYF.

V is TRBV5-1 and J is TRBJ2-2; possible D gene TRBD1, 5 bases. V dropped 2 bases and J dropped 2 bases, with 13 bases sitting between them. Germline V gene lookup returns CDR1 SGHRS and CDR2 YFSETQ. CDR3 length: 16 residues. The CDR3 nucleotides read TGCGCCAGCAGCTTTGATCCCCAGGGCAACACCGGGGAGCTGTTTTTT. Translating gives CASSFDPQGNTGELFF.

In its sample, this clonotype was seen many times. The J gene is TRBJ1-3, the V gene TRBV2, with D uncertain. Germline V gives CDR1 SNHLY, CDR2 FYNNEI. There are 14 residues in the CDR3. Trimming pared 3 bases from V and 0 bases from J, leaving 6 bases between. CDR3 in amino acids: CASSEVGSGNTIYF. The DNA of the CDR3 is TGTGCCAGCAGTGAGGTCGGCTCTGGAAACACCATATATTTT.

This clonotype showed up just a few times. V usage is TRBV5-5 and J usage is TRBJ1-2; 8 nucleotides align to TRBD1. With 4 bases clipped from V and 9 bases from J, the junction kept 14 bases outside the gene matches. The CDR3 length is 15 residues. The germline CDR1 and CDR2 sequences are SGHKS and YYEKEE (reference sequence). The CDR3 region has the DNA TGTGCCAGCAGCCCCGAACAGGGGGGCCTCCGGAGCTACACCTTC. This codes for CASSPEQGGLRSYTF.

The table lists this clonotype with many counts. The V and J genes are TRBV2 and TRBJ2-1, with 8 bases aligning to TRBD2. This CDR3 contains 13 residues. CDR1 is SNHLY, CDR2 FYNNEI, per germline. V was clipped by 7 bases and J by 5 bases; unmatched bases: 4. This CDR3 is CASMGTRNNEQFF. CDR3 nucleotide sequence: TGTGCCAGCATGGGGACTAGGAACAATGAGCAGTTCTTC.

This clonotype was observed at least ten times. The V gene is TRBV2, the J gene TRBJ2-5; D is ambiguous. The CDR3 is 14 amino acids. The V and J ends lost 7 bases and 4 bases respectively, with 16 bases between them. The germline V gene has CDR1 SNHLY and CDR2 FYNNEI. This CDR3 is CASILGRARETQYF. The CDR3 nucleotides read TGTGCCAGCATCCTCGGAAGGGCCCGAGAGACCCAGTACTTC.

This clonotype occurred many times. The chain uses TRBV18 and TRBJ2-5; D call uncertain. Deletions cut 3 bases from V and 2 bases from J, with 7 bases between. Germline V CDR1 and CDR2: KGHSH, LQKENI. The CDR3 sequence is 13 residues long. This chain's CDR3 is CASSPTLQETQYF. The CDR3 DNA reads TGTGCCAGCTCACCGACACTACAAGAGACCCAGTACTTC.

This clonotype showed up just a few times. V and J are TRBV3-1 and TRBJ2-4; 9 nucleotides line up with TRBD2. Trimming cost V 3 bases and J 3 bases; bases outside gene matches: 12. CDR1 is LGHDT, CDR2 YNNKEL, per germline (reference sequence). This CDR3 comprises 18 residues. The CDR3: CASSHLGSGRFGKNIQYF. Here the CDR3 DNA reads TGTGCCAGCAGCCATCTGGGGAGCGGGAGGTTTGGCAAAAACATTCAGTACTTC. Full variable domain (rest looked up from reference TRBV3-1 and TRBJ2-4): DTAVSQTPKYLVTQMGNDKSIKCEQNLGHDTMYWYKQDSKKFLKIMFSYNNKELIINETVPNRFSPKSPDKAHLNLHINSLELGDSAVYFCASSHLGSGRFGKNIQYFGAGTRLSVL.

With respect to this clonotype: The CDR3 end shows no conserved phenylalanine or tryptophan, and so a read error is likely. The chain employs TRBV6-2 or TRBV6-3 and TRBJ2-5; possibly TRBD1 for D (6 bases). The length of the CDR3 is 14 residues. Trimming left V 6 bases short and J 2 bases short, with 13 bases between. Germline values: CDR1 MNHEY, CDR2 SVGEGT. The CDR3 DNA reads TGTGCCAGCAGGATGACAGGAGCGCAAGAGACCCAGTACTGC. Encoded protein: CASRMTGAQETQYC.

This chain links TRBV5-4 with TRBJ1-1, with D perhaps TRBD1 (5 bases). Trimming took 4 bases from V and 0 from J, leaving 13 bases between them. Germline V gene data show CDR1 as SGHNT and CDR2 as YYREEE (reference sequence). This CDR3 is 15 amino acids long. The DNA of the CDR3 is TGTGCCAGCAGCCCTCCTCAGACAGTGAACACTGAAGCTTTCTTT. It codes for CASSPPQTVNTEAFF.

The chain has TRBV4-2 and TRBJ2-7; D may be TRBD2 (6 bases). The CDR3 extends over 16 amino acids. CDR1 is LGHNA and CDR2 is YNFKEQ in the germline V gene. V gave up 4 bases and J gave up 0 bases, with 16 bases separating them. As DNA, the CDR3 is TGTGCCAGCAGCCCTGGTACGCTAGCGACCTCCTACGAGCAGTACTTC. Residues: CASSPGTLATSYEQYF.

Turning to this clonotype: This could be a read error, since a much larger clone is one nucleotide away. J is TRBJ1-2 and V is TRBV5-4; D is uncertain. The CDR3 consists of 11 residues. The V gene's germline CDR1 is SGHNT and CDR2 YYREEE (reference sequence). Trimming took 7 bases from V and 6 from J, leaving 10 bases between them. The CDR3 here is CASSHAHGYTF. The CDR3 DNA is TGTGCCAGCTCCCACGCCCATGGCTACACCTTC.

Comments on this clonotype: It may be a read error: a sequence one base away is much more abundant. The J gene is TRBJ2-6, the V gene TRBV27; possibly TRBD1 or TRBD2 for D (5 bases each). In germline, CDR1 is MNHEY, CDR2 SMNVEV (reference sequence). The CDR3 extends over 18 amino acids. CDR3 amino acids: CASRIRARAVPGANVLAF. In nucleotides, the CDR3 is TGTGCCAGCAGAATCCGAGCGAGGGCTGTCCCTGGGGCCAACGTCCTGGCTTTC.

This clonotype was seen repeatedly, ten times or more. The rearrangement joins TRBV6-1 to TRBJ2-2; D tentatively fits TRBD1 or TRBD2 (5 bases each). The germline gives CDR1 MNHNS, CDR2 SASEGT. The germline V and J ends were trimmed by 11 bases and 7 bases, with 14 bases remaining between them. CDR3 length: 12 amino acids. The CDR3 loop reads CAGHTGGGELFF. The CDR3 DNA reads as TGTGCCGGACACACAGGAGGCGGGGAGCTGTTTTTT.

V gene TRBV3-1 combines with J gene TRBJ1-1; D gene ambiguous. Trimming left V 3 bases short and J 0 bases short, with 8 bases between. The CDR3 length is 14 residues. Germline V gene sequence: CDR1 LGHDT, CDR2 YNNKEL (reference sequence). The CDR3 nucleotides are TGTGCCAGCAGCCAGAGGGATATGAACACTGAAGCTTTCTTT. Residues: CASSQRDMNTEAFF.

The table lists this clonotype with a few counts. The chain recombines TRBV19 with TRBJ2-7; the match to TRBD2 covers 13 bases. CDR1 is LNHDA and CDR2 is SQIVND in the germline V gene (reference sequence). The CDR3 contains 16 residues. Trimming took 5 bases from V and 5 from J; bases not matched to a gene: 9. The CDR3 spells CASSPPGLAGTHEQYF. The DNA for the CDR3 is TGTGCCAGTAGTCCTCCGGGACTAGCGGGAACCCACGAGCAGTACTTC.

Turning to this clonotype: Possible read error: a much larger clone is one base away. The V and J genes are TRBV29-1 and TRBJ1-6; the D gene is possibly TRBD1 (5 bases). CDR3 size: 12 residues. V lost 2 bases, J lost 15 bases, and 14 bases lay in between. The germline gives CDR1 SQVTM, CDR2 ANQGSEA. The CDR3 protein is CSVERRDGVLHF. The CDR3 DNA reads as TGCAGCGTTGAAAGGCGGGACGGAGTCCTCCACTTT.

This clonotype appeared many times. The chain employs TRBV7-6 and TRBJ2-5, with D possibly matching TRBD2 (6 bases). In germline, CDR1 is SGHVS, CDR2 FNYEAQ. The CDR3 is made up of 14 amino acids. The V end was cut by 2 bases, the J end by 1 base, with 8 bases between. CDR3 sequence: CASSLSRGQETQYF. The CDR3 bases are TGTGCCAGCAGCTTATCGCGGGGCCAAGAGACCCAGTACTTC.

The table lists this clonotype with many counts. This rearrangement joins TRBV4-1 to TRBJ2-1, with D unresolved. Trimming removed 5 bases from V and 7 bases from J, with 12 bases in between. The germline V gene has CDR1 MGHRA and CDR2 YSYEKL. The CDR3 runs to 13 residues. In DNA form, the CDR3 reads TGCGCCAGCAGCTCAGGACGGGTGAATGAGCAGTTCTTC. Its translation is CASSSGRVNEQFF.

J is TRBJ2-7 and V is TRBV5-4; TRBD2 is a possible D gene (5 bases). The CDR3 has 13 amino acids. Germline CDR1 is SGHNT and CDR2 is YYREEE (reference sequence). Trimming took 2 bases from V and 2 from J, leaving 8 bases between them. CDR3 nucleotide sequence: TGTGCCAGCAGCTTCGGGGTAACCTACGAGCAGTACTTC. Translation gives CASSFGVTYEQYF. Supplemented by reference TRBV5-4 and TRBJ2-7, the full variable domain reads ETGVTQSPTHLIKTRGQQVTLRCSSQSGHNTVSWYQQALGQGPQFIFQYYREEENGRGNFPPRFSGLQFPNYSSELNVNALELDDSALYLCASSFGVTYEQYFGPGTRLTVT.

The table lists this clonotype with many counts. The genes are TRBV27 and TRBJ2-7, with TRBD2 identical over 9 bases. The trim removed 6 bases at V and 6 bases at J, leaving 9 bases unmatched. CDR3 length equals 14 residues. Per germline, CDR1 MNHEY and CDR2 SMNVEV (reference sequence). The CDR3 bases are TGTGCCAGCAGCGGAAGGGGACTAGCAGCCGAGCAGTACTTC. Translated: CASSGRGLAAEQYF.

This clonotype occurred many times. The chain links TRBV11-2 to TRBJ1-5, with D perhaps matching TRBD1 (6 bases). This CDR3 contains 16 residues. Trimming removed 0 bases from V and 5 bases from J, with 14 bases in between. CDR1 is SGHAT, CDR2 FQNNGV, per germline. The CDR3 loop is CASSLDLDRPHQPQHF. The CDR3 nucleotides are TGTGCCAGCAGCTTAGATTTAGACAGGCCCCATCAGCCCCAGCATTTT.

V is TRBV12-3 or TRBV12-4 and J is TRBJ1-3; no clear D gene. Trimming took 3 bases from V and 4 from J, leaving 10 bases between them. This CDR3 has 14 residues. The chain's CDR3 is CASSFVGIGNTIYF. DNA for the CDR3: TGTGCCAGCAGTTTCGTAGGGATCGGAAACACCATATATTTT.

This clonotype was seen many times. This sequence joins TRBV6-2 or TRBV6-3 and TRBJ1-2, with 10 bases lining up with TRBD1. V was clipped by 0 bases and J by 5 bases; unmatched bases: 9. The CDR3 has 17 amino acids. Germline V gives CDR1 MNHEY, CDR2 SVGEGT. CDR3 bases: TGTGCCAGCAGTTACTCGTTCCCCGGACAGGGGGGATATGGCTACACCTTC. Residues: CASSYSFPGQGGYGYTF.

On this clonotype: The junction departs from germline at one end; a sequencing error may be responsible. The rearrangement joins TRBV12-3 or TRBV12-4 to TRBJ1-1; D perhaps matches TRBD1 (6 bases). The CDR3 consists of 14 residues. This CDR3 reads CAGSLGGTGTKAFF. In nucleotides, the CDR3 is TGTGCCGGCAGTTTGGGGGGCACGGGCACTAAAGCTTTCTTT.

The J gene is TRBJ2-5, the V gene TRBV29-1; D is ambiguous. Trimming stripped 6 bases from V and 3 bases from J, with 26 bases between. The CDR3 extends over 17 amino acids. Per germline, CDR1 SQVTM and CDR2 ANQGSEA. CDR3: CSVDRVTGGLPKETQYF. CDR3 DNA sequence: TGCAGCGTAGATCGCGTGACTGGTGGCCTCCCAAAAGAGACCCAGTACTTC.

At least ten counts were recorded for this clonotype. The chain couples TRBV7-9 to TRBJ1-5, with a possible D match to TRBD1 (5 bases). The CDR3 contains 16 residues. CDR1 and CDR2 from the germline V gene are SEHNR and FQNEAQ (reference sequence). Trimming took 3 bases from V and 3 from J, leaving 15 bases between them. For the CDR3, the DNA is TGTGCCAGCAGCTTGGGGTCGACGGACATCAATCAGCCCCAGCATTTT. Protein: CASSLGSTDINQPQHF.